This TCR beta chain was documented in a study of metastatic and nonmetastatic thyroid tumors. For the study at large: It was across blood and tumor or nodule tissue from malignant and benign thyroid patients that repertoires were compared.

Patients were all untreated before their thyroid surgery. This clone was detected many times. Antigen: not known. The V end lost 5 bases, the J end lost 8 bases, and 13 bases lay between the germline ends. From germline, CDR1 is SEHNR and CDR2 FQNEAQ (reference sequence). This CDR3 comprises 13 residues. Study findings and constraints: Malignant tumors reportedly showed significantly higher TCR beta diversity than benign nodules in both blood and tumor.

Original analysis: A classifier for distant metastasis in papillary thyroid cancer was constructed using CDR3 differences observed across clinicopathological groups. Using MiXCR, TCRdb re-called clones from the PCR reads. TCRdb's processing, not the authors', yielded these V and J calls. The profile covers 15,000 to 20,000 clones, with around 16% appearing a single time and 17% taken by the ten largest. The chain carries TRBV7-9 and TRBJ2-1, with D possibly matching TRBD1 (5 bases). Sequences were obtained from blood. This TCR derives from a female donor with papillary thyroid cancer or a benign thyroid nodule (not recorded which). Some clones in this sample may be carry-over from other donors' samples. The CDR3 DNA follows: TGTGCCAGCAGCATCCCAGGGATGGATGAGCAGTTCTTC. Protein sequence: CASSIPGMDEQFF.